A single sample is the source of the 8 T cell receptor beta chains below, sequenced in a study of blood T cells in healthy people across ages. The second PCR ran roughly 6 to 11 cycles with a sample-barcoded 5' primer and J-beta primers. TCRdb reprocessed the 5' RACE reads via MiXCR and lists one record per CDR3 protein. The table records hundreds of thousands of distinct CDR3 sequences, 49% of them present only once. Sequenced: blood. The receptors come from a woman in her fifties or sixties in good health.

This clonotype appeared a few times. This chain links TRBV29-1 with TRBJ2-1, with D uncertain. CDR3 length: 10 amino acids. Per germline, CDR1 SQVTM and CDR2 ANQGSEA. CDR3 sequence reads: CAKVYNEQFF. CDR3 sequence (DNA): TGCGCCAAAGTGTACAATGAGCAGTTCTTC.

The gene calls are TRBV20-1 and TRBJ2-1, with 12 bases fitting TRBD2. Per germline, CDR1 DFQATT and CDR2 SNEGSKA (reference sequence). CDR3 size: 16 residues. The V segment lost 5 bases and the J segment 7 bases; nucleotides outside the gene matches: 12. This chain's CDR3 is CSASSTGTSGLNEQFF. CDR3 bases: TGCAGTGCTTCTTCAACCGGGACTAGCGGGCTGAATGAGCAGTTCTTC.

This clonotype was seen many times. This sequence joins TRBV6-2 or TRBV6-3 and TRBJ2-7, with D perhaps assigned TRBD1 or TRBD2 (5 bases each). CDR1 is MNHEY, CDR2 SVGEGT, per germline. The CDR3 length is 15 residues. Trimming took off 0 bases at V and 6 bases at J, with 15 bases between the two ends. CDR3 sequence (DNA): TGTGCCAGCAGTTACTCCCCGGACGGGGACCTCGAGCAGTACTTC. Its translation is CASSYSPDGDLEQYF.

This chain links TRBV12-3 or TRBV12-4 with TRBJ2-1; 9 bases fit TRBD1. This CDR3 region has 15 residues. With 7 bases clipped from V and 9 bases from J, the junction kept 13 bases outside the gene matches. Here the CDR3 reads CASTPNRGHQGEQFF. The CDR3 DNA is TGTGCCAGCACCCCTAACAGGGGGCATCAAGGTGAGCAGTTCTTC.

V usage is TRBV4-2 and J usage is TRBJ2-5; a weak D match, TRBD2 (6 bases). V lost 0 bases, J lost 9 bases, and 17 bases lay in between. The length of the CDR3 is 15 residues. The germline V gene has CDR1 LGHNA and CDR2 YNFKEQ. CDR3 sequence (DNA): TGTGCCAGCAGCCAAGATAGTACTAGCTACGGGTCCCAGTACTTC. It codes for CASSQDSTSYGSQYF.

This clonotype was seen once. The CDR3 DNA is TGCTGCGCCGCCCCCGGAACAGGGACCGGCGAGCAGTACTTC. Amino acids: CCAAPGTGTGEQYF. The chain links TRBV29-1 to TRBJ2-7; possible D gene TRBD1, 6 bases. The CDR3 totals 14 residues. Germline CDR1 is SQVTM and CDR2 is ANQGSEA.

The rearrangement links TRBV7-9 to TRBJ2-7, with D perhaps TRBD2 (6 bases). V was trimmed by 5 bases and J by 7 bases, leaving 27 bases between them. Germline V CDR1 and CDR2: SEHNR, FQNEAQ (reference sequence). The CDR3 is 17 amino acids. CDR3 amino acids: CASSLLGVAESYNEQYF. The CDR3 DNA follows: TGTGCCAGCAGCCTGTTGGGTGTAGCGGAGTCCTACAATGAGCAGTACTTC. Filled out from reference TRBV7-9 and TRBJ2-7, the complete variable domain reads DTGVSQNPRHKITKRGQNVTFRCDPISEHNRLYWYRQTLGQGPEFLTYFQNEAQLEKSRLLSDRFSAERPKGSFSTLEIQRTEQGDSAMYLCASSLLGVAESYNEQYFGPGTRLTVT.

This clonotype was counted a single time. V is TRBV5-1 and J is TRBJ2-2; no reliable D call. The V end lost 0 bases, the J end lost 3 bases, and 9 bases lay between the germline ends. This CDR3 is built from 15 residues. CDR1 is SGHRS, CDR2 YFSETQ, per germline. The CDR3 DNA follows: TGCGCCAGCAGCTTGGACGGACCCTACACCGGGGAGCTGTTTTTT. Residues: CASSLDGPYTGELFF.